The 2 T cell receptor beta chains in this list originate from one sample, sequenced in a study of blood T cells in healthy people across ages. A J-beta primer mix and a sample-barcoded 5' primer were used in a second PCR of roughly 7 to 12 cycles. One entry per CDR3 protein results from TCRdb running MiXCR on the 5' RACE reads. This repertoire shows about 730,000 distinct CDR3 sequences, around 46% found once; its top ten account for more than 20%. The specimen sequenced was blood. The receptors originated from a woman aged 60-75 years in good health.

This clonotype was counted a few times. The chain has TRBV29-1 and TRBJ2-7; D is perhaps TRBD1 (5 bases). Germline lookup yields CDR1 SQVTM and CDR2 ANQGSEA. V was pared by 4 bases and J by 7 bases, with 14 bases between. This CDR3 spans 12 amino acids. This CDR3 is CSVAREVGEQYF. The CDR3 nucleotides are TGCAGCGTTGCCAGGGAAGTTGGGGAGCAGTACTTC.

The CDR3 nucleotides read TGTGCCAGCAGTTACAGTTTTGGTGAGCAGTACTTC. Residues: CASSYSFGEQYF. V and J are TRBV6-2 or TRBV6-3 and TRBJ2-5; no clear D gene. The CDR3 covers 12 residues. V gave up 2 bases and J gave up 11 bases, with 12 bases separating them. Looked up from germline, CDR1 is MNHEY and CDR2 is SVGEGT.